This T cell receptor beta chain was observed in a study of T cell changes during pregnancy in multiple sclerosis. Germline CDR1 is MDHEN and CDR2 is SYDVKM. V lost 3 bases, J lost 0 bases, and 12 bases lay in between. CDR3 length: 15 residues. Sequenced by immunoSEQ multiplex PCR; TCRdb stores in-frame clones only, minus some. This repertoire shows approximately 100,000 clones, roughly 93% found once; its top ten account for 0.9%. Sequences were derived from peripheral blood, sampled before pregnancy. The TCR comes from a female donor with multiple sclerosis, enrolled in a pregnancy study. This chain connects TRBV28 to TRBJ2-7; weak D call: TRBD1 (5 bases). The chain's CDR3 is CASSFQGNPSYEQYF. The CDR3 region has the DNA TGTGCCAGCAGTTTTCAGGGAAACCCCTCCTACGAGCAGTACTTC.